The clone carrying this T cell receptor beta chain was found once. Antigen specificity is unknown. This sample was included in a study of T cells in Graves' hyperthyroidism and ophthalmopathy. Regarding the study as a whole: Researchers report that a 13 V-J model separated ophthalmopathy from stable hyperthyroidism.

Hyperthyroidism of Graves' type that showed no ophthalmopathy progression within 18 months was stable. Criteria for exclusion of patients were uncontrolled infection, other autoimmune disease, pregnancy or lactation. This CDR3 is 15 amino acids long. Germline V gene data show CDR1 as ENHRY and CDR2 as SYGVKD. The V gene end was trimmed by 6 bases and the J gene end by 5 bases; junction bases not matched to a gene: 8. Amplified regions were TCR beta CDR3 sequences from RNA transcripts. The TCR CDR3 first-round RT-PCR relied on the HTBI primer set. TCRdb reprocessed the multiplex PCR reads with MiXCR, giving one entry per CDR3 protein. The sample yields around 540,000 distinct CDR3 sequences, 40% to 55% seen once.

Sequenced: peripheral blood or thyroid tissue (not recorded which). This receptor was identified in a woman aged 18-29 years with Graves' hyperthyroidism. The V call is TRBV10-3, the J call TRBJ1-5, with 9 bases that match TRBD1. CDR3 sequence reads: CAISDTGGIDQPQHF. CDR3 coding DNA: TGTGCCATCAGCGACACAGGGGGCATTGATCAGCCCCAGCATTTT.